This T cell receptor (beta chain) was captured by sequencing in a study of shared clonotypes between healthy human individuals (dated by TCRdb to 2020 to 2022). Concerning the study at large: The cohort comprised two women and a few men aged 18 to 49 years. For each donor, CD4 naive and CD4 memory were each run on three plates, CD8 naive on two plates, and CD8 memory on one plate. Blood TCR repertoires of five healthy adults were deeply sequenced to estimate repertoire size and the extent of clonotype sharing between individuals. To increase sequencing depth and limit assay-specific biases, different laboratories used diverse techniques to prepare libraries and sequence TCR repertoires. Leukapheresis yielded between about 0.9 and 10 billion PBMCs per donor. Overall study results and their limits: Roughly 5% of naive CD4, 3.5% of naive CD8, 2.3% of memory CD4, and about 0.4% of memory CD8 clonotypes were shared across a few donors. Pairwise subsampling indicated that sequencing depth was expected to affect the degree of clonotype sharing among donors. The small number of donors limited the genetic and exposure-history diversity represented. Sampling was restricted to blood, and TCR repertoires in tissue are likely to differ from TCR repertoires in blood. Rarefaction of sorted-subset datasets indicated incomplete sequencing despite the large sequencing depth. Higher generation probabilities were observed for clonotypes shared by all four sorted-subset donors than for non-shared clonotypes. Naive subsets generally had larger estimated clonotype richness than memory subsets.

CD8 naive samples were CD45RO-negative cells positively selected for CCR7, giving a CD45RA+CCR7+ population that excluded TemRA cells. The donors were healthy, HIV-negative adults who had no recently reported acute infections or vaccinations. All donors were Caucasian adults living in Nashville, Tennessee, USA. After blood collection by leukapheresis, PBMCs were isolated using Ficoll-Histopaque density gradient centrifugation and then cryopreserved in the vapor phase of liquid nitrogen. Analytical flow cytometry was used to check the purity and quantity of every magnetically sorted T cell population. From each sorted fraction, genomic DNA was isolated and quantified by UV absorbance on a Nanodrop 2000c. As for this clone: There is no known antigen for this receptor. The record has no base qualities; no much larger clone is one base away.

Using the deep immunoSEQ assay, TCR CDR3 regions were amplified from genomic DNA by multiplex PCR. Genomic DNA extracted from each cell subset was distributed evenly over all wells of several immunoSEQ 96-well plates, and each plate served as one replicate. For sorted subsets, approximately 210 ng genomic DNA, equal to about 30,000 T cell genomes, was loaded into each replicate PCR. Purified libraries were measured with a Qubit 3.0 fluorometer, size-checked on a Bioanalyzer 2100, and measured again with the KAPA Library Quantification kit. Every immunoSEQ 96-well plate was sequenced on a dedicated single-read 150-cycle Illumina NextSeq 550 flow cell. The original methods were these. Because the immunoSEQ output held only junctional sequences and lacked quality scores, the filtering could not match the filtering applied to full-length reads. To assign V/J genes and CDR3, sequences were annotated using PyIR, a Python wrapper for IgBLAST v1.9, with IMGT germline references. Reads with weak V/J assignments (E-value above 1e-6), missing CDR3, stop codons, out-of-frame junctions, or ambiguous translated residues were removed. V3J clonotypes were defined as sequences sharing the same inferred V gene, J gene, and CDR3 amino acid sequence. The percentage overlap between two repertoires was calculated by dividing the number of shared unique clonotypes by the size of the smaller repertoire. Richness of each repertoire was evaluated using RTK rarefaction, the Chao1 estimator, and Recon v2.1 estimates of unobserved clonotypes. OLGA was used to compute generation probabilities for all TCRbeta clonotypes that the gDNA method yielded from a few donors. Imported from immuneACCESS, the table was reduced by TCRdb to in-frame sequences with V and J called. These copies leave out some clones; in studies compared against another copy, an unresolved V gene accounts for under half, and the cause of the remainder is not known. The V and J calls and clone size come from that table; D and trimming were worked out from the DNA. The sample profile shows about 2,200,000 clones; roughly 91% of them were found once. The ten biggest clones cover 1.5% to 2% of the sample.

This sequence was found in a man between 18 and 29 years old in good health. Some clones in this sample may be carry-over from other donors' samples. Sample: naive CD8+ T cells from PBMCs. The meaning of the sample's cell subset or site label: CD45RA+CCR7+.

The CDR3 has the sequence CASSLLGGSHNEQFF. The bases read TGTGCCAGCAGTCTCCTGGGCGGGAGCCACAATGAGCAGTTCTTC. This chain is built from TRBV28 and TRBJ2-1; TRBD2 agrees with 7 junctional bases. CDR1 MDHEN and CDR2 SYDVKM are derived from the germline V gene. From the cysteine up to the phenylalanine, the CDR3 has a length of 15 residues. Only the CDR3 portion is preserved as DNA: 45 bases, with reading frame beginning at the first base. The V end gives up 5 bases and the J end 5 bases, leaving 9 bases in the junction not matched to a gene.